The present entry profiles one TCR beta chain with its context. The antigen is not known. Alongside a J-beta primer mix, a sample-barcoded 5' primer served in a second PCR lasting about 7 to 12 cycles. A template-switch adaptor containing 12 random nucleotides labeled each cDNA molecule. TCRdb re-called the 5' RACE reads through MiXCR, storing one row per CDR3 protein. The repertoire holds roughly 1.4 million distinct CDR3 sequences, with 59% as singletons. This specimen belongs to a study of blood T cells in healthy people across ages. Germline CDR1 reads LGHNT; CDR2 reads FRNRAP. Trimming stripped 5 bases from V and 4 bases from J, with 15 bases between. The CDR3 totals 15 residues. Study findings and constraints: The diversity estimates, figures obtained from one million T cells, were considered underestimates. Diversity was higher, and naive CD4+ cells more numerous, in long-lived donors than in aged donors.

This chain uses TRBV12-5 with TRBJ1-5; D might be TRBD1 (6 bases). Sequencing was carried out using blood. The source of this sequence is a man between 18 and 35 years old in good health. This CDR3 reads CASGPSGTINQPQHF. The CDR3 coding sequence is TGTGCTAGTGGTCCCTCCGGGACAATAAATCAGCCCCAGCATTTT.